This T cell receptor beta chain was profiled in a study of blood T cell repertoires in COVID-19. For the study at large: Samples of COVID-19 (acute and convalescent) were obtained from the United States, Italy and Spain. The analysed material was cDNA or gDNA that came from T cells, B-cell-depleted T cells, or PBMCs.

The CDR3 extends over 16 amino acids. V was shortened by 3 bases and J by 2 bases, with 17 bases between the two germline ends. Germline assignment: CDR1 LGHDT and CDR2 YNNKEL (reference sequence). In the original processing: Scientists estimated how many nucleated cells there were by amplifying reference gene primers. Method: immunoSEQ multiplex PCR; TCRdb's copy keeps in-frame clones and lacks some. Clone size and the V and J calls come from that table; the DNA yielded D and trimming. The sample holds 110,000 to 150,000 clones, 75% to 90% seen once. The chain joins TRBV3-1 (or the pseudogene TRBV3-2) to TRBJ2-7, with TRBD1 as a possible D gene (5 bases). The receptor comes from a man aged 55 to 70 with active or convalescent COVID-19. Sample: peripheral blood. The CDR3 sequence: CASSQNTGAFPYEQYF. The CDR3 DNA reads TGTGCCAGCAGCCAGAACACAGGAGCCTTCCCCTACGAGCAGTACTTC.